This TCR beta chain comes out of a study of T cell responses to AZD1222 COVID-19 vaccine. Study observations and caveats: In a largely white British group with more females than males, clonal diversity was possibly underestimated.

In regard to this clone: Its specificity is not known.

Sequencing used immunoSEQ multiplex PCR; TCRdb keeps in-frame clones, though not all of them. The sample comprises about 150,000 clones, 80% to 90% of which are singletons, and about 4.7% rests with the top ten. This CDR3 comprises 13 residues. V was trimmed by 3 bases and J by 10 bases, leaving 10 bases between them. Germline CDR1 reads MDHEN; CDR2 reads SYDVKM. The source material was peripheral blood, sampled on day 0 of AZD1222 vaccination. The V and J genes are TRBV28 and TRBJ1-6, with TRBD1 as a possible D gene (6 bases). This TCR was sampled from an adult in good health. The CDR3 bases are TGTGCCAGCAGTTTTCAGGGACACTCACCCCTCCACTTT. This translates into CASSFQGHSPLHF.